The clone carrying this TCR beta chain appeared a few times. The antigen remains undetermined. The sample comes from a study of beta chain features in type 1 diabetes. Whole-study results and caveats: High-TCR-expressing cells could be over-represented by cDNA sequencing. Significant though moderate, a shortening of TCRB CDR3s appeared in all four CD4+ subsets of Type 1 diabetes patients. Patients and controls would be equally affected if PCR favored shorter templates.

The sequenced template was cDNA made from the entire isolated RNA. Assay used: immunoSEQ multiplex PCR; TCRdb lists only in-frame clones, some missing. The sample lists 300,000 to 350,000 clones; roughly a tenth were seen once. Germline CDR1 and CDR2: MNHNY and SVGAGI (reference sequence). The CDR3 contains 12 residues. V lost 5 bases and J lost 7, with 12 bases in between. Via CD45RO/CCR7/CD25/CD127/CD95/CD27, cells of the CD4+ naive, central memory, regulatory and stem cell-like memory subsets were sorted. Purity of each sorted population was above 95%. The chain recombines TRBV6-6 with TRBJ2-7; no reliable D call. The material sequenced was central memory CD4+ T cells from blood. The TCR comes from a man aged 25-45 years with type 1 diabetes. Written as DNA, the CDR3 is TGTGCCAGCAGTGCGCCAGTTTGGGAGCAGTACTTC. This sequence encodes CASSAPVWEQYF.